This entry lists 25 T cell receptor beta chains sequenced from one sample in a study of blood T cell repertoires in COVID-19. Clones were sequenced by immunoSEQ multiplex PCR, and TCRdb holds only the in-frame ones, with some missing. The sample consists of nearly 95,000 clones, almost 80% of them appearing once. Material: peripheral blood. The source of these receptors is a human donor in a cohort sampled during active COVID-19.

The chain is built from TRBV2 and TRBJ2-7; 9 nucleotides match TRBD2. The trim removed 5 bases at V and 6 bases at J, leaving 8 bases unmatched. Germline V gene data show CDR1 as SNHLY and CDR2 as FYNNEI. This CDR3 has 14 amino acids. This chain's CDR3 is CASSLSGGIVEQYF. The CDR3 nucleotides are TGTGCCAGCAGTCTTAGCGGGGGAATCGTCGAGCAGTACTTC.

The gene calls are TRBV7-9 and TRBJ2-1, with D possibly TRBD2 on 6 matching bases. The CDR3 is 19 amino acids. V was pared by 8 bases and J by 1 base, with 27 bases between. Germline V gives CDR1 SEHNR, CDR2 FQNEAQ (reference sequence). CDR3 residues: CASCRLGVWGERSYNEQFF. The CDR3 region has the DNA TGTGCCAGCTGCCGATTGGGTGTTTGGGGGGAGCGGTCCTACAATGAGCAGTTCTTC.

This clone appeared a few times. The CDR3 reads CASTNSYEQYF. In DNA form, the CDR3 reads TGTGCCAGCACCAACTCCTACGAGCAGTACTTC. The J gene is TRBJ2-7, the V gene TRBV3-1 (or the pseudogene TRBV3-2); D gene uncertain. Trimming removed 7 bases at V and 0 bases at J, with 4 bases between. Looked up from germline, CDR1 is LGHDT and CDR2 is YNNKEL (reference sequence). This CDR3 contains 11 residues.

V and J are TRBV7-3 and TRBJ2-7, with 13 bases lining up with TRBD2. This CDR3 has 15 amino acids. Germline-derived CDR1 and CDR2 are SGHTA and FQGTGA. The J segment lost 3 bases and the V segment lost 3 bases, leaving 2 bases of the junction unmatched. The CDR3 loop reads CASSLGTSGNYEQYF. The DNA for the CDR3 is TGTGCCAGCAGCTTGGGGACTAGCGGGAACTACGAGCAGTACTTC.

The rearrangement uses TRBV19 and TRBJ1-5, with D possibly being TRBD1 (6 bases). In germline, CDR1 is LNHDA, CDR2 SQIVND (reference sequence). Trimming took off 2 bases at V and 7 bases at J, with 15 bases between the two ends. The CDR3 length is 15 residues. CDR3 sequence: CASSIIGQSLQPQHF. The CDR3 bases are TGTGCCAGTAGTATAATTGGACAGTCTCTACAGCCCCAGCATTTT.

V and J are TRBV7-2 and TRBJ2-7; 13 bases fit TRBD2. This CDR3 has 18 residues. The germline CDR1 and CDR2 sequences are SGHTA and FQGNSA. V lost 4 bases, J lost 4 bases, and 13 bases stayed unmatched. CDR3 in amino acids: CASSSSSGLAGVSYEQYF. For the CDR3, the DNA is TGTGCCAGCAGCTCGTCTTCCGGACTAGCGGGAGTTAGTTACGAGCAGTACTTC.

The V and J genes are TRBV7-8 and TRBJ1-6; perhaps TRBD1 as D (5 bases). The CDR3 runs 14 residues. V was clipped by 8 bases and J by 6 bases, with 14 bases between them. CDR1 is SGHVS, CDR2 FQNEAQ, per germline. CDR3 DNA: TGTGCCAGCGGTTCACAGGCGATTAATTCACCCCTCCACTTT. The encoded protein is CASGSQAINSPLHF.

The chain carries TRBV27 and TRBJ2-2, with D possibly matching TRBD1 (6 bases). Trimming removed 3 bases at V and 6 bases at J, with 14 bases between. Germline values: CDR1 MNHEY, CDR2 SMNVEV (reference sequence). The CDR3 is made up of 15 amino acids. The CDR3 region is CASSLQGQVSGELFF. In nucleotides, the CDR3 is TGTGCCAGCAGTTTGCAGGGGCAAGTGTCCGGGGAGCTGTTTTTT.

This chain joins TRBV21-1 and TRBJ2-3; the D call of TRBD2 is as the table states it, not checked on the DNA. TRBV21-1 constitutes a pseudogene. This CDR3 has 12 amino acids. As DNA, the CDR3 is TGTGCCAGGGAGGGCAGGCGGGATACGCAGTATTTT. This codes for CAREGRRDTQYF.

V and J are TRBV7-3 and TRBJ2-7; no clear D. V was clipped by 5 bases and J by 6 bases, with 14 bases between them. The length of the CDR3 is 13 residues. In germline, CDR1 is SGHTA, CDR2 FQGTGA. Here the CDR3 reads CASSPEASAEQYF. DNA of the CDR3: TGTGCCAGCAGCCCTGAGGCGTCCGCCGAGCAGTACTTC.

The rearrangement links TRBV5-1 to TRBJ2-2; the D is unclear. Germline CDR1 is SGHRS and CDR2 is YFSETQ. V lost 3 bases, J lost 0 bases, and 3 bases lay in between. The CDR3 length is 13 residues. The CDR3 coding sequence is TGCGCCAGCAGCTCTGCGAACACCGGGGAGCTGTTTTTT. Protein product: CASSSANTGELFF.

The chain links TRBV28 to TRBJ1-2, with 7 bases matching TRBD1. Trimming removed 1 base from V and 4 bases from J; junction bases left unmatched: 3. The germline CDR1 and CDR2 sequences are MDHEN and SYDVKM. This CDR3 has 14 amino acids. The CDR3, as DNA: TGTGCCAGCAGTTTATATGCAGGGGGCTATGGCTACACCTTC. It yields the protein CASSLYAGGYGYTF.

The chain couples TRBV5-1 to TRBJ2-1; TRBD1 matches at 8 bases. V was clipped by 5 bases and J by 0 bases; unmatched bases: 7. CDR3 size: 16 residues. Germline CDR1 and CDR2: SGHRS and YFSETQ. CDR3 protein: CASSASTGGSYNEQFF. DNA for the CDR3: TGCGCCAGCAGTGCCTCCACAGGGGGCTCCTACAATGAGCAGTTCTTC.

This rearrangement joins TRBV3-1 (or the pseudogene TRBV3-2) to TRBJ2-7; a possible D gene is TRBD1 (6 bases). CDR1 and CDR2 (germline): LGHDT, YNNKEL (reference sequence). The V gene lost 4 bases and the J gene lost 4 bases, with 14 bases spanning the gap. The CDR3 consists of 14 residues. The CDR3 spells CASSPTGPDYEQYF. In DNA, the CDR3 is TGTGCCAGCAGCCCGACAGGACCCGATTACGAGCAGTACTTC.

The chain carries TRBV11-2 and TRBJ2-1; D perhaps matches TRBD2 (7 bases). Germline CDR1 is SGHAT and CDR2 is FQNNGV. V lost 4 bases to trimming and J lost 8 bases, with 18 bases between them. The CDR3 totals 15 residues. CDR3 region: CASSWPGAGVDEQFF. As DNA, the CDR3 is TGTGCCAGCAGCTGGCCAGGGGCGGGAGTCGATGAGCAGTTCTTC.

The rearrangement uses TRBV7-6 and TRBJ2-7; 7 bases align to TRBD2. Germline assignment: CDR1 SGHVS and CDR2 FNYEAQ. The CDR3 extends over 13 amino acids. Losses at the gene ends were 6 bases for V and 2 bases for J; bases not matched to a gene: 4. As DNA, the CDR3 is TGTGCCAGCAGTTTAACTAGCGCCTACGAGCAGTACTTC. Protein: CASSLTSAYEQYF.

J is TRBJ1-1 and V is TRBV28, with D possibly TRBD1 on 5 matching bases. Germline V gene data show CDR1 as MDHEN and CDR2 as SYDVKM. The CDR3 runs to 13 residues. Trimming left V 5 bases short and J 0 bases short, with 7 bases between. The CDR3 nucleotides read TGTGCCAGCAGTCACAGGTTGAACACTGAAGCTTTCTTT. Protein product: CASSHRLNTEAFF. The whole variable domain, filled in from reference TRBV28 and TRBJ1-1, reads DVKVTQSSRYLVKRTGEKVFLECVQDMDHENMFWYRQDPGLGLRLIYFSYDVKMKEKGDIPEGYSVSREKKERFSLILESASTNQTSMYLCASSHRLNTEAFFGQGTRLTVV.

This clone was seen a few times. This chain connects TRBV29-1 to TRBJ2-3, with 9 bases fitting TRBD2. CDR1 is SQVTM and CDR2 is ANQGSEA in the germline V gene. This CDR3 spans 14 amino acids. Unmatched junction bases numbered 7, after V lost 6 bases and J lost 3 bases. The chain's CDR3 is CSVPLAGRTDTQYF. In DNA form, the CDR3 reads TGCAGCGTGCCGCTAGCGGGGCGGACAGATACGCAGTATTTT.

The CDR3 nucleotides are TGTGCCAGCAGCCCAGACCCCCGGGGGGGCGAGCAGTACTTC. Translation gives CASSPDPRGGEQYF. V is TRBV9 and J is TRBJ2-7; 8 positions agree with TRBD2. J lost 6 bases, V lost 4 bases, and 9 bases had no gene match. This CDR3 has 14 amino acids. The germline CDR1 and CDR2 sequences are SGDLS and YYNGEE. The variable domain in full, with the rest retrieved from reference TRBV9 and TRBJ2-7, is DSGVTQTPKHLITATGQRVTLRCSPRSGDLSVYWYQQSLDQGLQFLIQYYNGEERAKGNILERFSAQQFPDLHSELNLSSLELGDSALYFCASSPDPRGGEQYFGPGTRLTVT.

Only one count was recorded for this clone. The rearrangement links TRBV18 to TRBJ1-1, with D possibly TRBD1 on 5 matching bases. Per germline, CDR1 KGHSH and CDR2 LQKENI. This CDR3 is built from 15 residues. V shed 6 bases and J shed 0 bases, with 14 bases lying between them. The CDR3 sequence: CASSPNPGMNTEAFF. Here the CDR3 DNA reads TGTGCCAGCTCCCCAAACCCAGGGATGAACACTGAAGCTTTCTTT.

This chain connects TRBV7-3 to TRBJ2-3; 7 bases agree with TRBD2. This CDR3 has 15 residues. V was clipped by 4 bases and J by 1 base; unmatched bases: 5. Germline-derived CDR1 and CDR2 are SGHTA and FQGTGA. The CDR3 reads CASSWKGGGTDTQYF. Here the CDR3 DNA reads TGTGCCAGCAGCTGGAAGGGAGGGGGCACAGATACGCAGTATTTT.

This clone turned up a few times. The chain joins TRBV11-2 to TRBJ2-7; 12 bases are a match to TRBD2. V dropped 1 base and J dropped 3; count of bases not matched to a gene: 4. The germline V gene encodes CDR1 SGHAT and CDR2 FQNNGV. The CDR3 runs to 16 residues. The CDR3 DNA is TGTGCCAGCAGCTTAGCTAGCGGGAGGGCTAACTACGAGCAGTACTTC. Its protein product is CASSLASGRANYEQYF.

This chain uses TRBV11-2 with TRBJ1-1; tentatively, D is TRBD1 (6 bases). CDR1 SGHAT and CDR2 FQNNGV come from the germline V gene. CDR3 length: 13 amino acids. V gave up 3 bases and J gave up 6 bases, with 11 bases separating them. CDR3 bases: TGTGCCAGCAGCTTGGAACAGGGATCTGAAGCTTTCTTT. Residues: CASSLEQGSEAFF.

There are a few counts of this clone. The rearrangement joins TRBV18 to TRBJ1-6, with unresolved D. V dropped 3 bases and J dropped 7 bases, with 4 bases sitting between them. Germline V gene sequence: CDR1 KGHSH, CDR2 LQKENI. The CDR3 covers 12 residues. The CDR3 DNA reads TGTGCCAGCTCACCTGTAAATTCACCCCTCCACTTT. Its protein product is CASSPVNSPLHF.

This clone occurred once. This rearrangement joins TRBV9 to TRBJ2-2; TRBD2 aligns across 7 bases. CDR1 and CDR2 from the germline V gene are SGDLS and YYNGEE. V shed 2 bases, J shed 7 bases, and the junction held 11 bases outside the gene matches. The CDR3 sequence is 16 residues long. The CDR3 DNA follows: TGTGCCAGCAGCGTGGGAACGGGGGGTTATTTCGGGGAGCTGTTTTTT. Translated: CASSVGTGGYFGELFF. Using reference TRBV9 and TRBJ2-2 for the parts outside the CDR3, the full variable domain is DSGVTQTPKHLITATGQRVTLRCSPRSGDLSVYWYQQSLDQGLQFLIQYYNGEERAKGNILERFSAQQFPDLHSELNLSSLELGDSALYFCASSVGTGGYFGELFFGEGSRLTVL.